Listed here are 2 T cell receptor beta chains from one sample, sequenced in a study of cytomegalovirus exposure and HLA in healthy donors. Researchers ran the PCR with 60 Vbeta and 13 Jbeta primers. Generated by immunoSEQ multiplex PCR, the TCRdb table keeps only in-frame clones and is missing some. This sample has fewer than 150,000 clones; approximately 80% occur once, and the top ten carry roughly 3.7%. Sequences were obtained from PBMCs. The origin of the receptors is a human donor in good health.

The J gene is TRBJ1-1, the V gene TRBV28; weak D call: TRBD1 (6 bases). The ends were cut back, 7 bases at V and 1 base at J, with 13 bases in the middle. Germline V lookup: CDR1 MDHEN, CDR2 SYDVKM. The CDR3 is made up of 14 amino acids. Written as DNA, the CDR3 is TGTGCCAGCACCTGGGGGGGGGCGAACACTGAAGCTTTCTTT. Amino acid sequence: CASTWGGANTEAFF.

The chain employs TRBV6-1 and TRBJ1-1; 7 nucleotides align to TRBD1. The germline CDR1 and CDR2 sequences are MNHNS and SASEGT. The CDR3 is 17 amino acids. Unmatched junction bases numbered 13, after V lost 2 bases and J lost 4 bases. CDR3 region: CASSEKAPQGNGTEAFF. The CDR3 region has the DNA TGTGCCAGCAGTGAAAAGGCCCCACAGGGGAATGGCACTGAAGCTTTCTTT.